The T cell receptor (beta chain) under discussion was sequenced for a study of sequential checkpoint blockade in melanoma. Study results and limitations: For nivolumab-first patients, baseline tumor clonality was associated with response. Rising tumor T-cell fraction and clonality meant about 30 times likelier benefit. Tumor T-cell fraction and clonality correlated with PD-L1 and CD8+ counts.

As to this clone: The antigen remains unidentified.

The CDR3 is made up of 17 amino acids. Trimming removed 4 bases from V and 4 bases from J; junction bases left unmatched: 12. Germline loops: CDR1 SGHRS, CDR2 YFSETQ. Treatment specified: randomized to nivolumab then ipilimumab (arm A) or the reverse (arm B). No patient had prior DNA-damaging chemotherapy. Clones were sequenced by immunoSEQ multiplex PCR, and TCRdb holds only the in-frame ones, with some missing. The table lists some 22,000 clones, more than 25% of them singletons. The TCR was taken from a human donor with melanoma. Here the sequenced sample was tumor tissue (inferred from file names), taken from a patient given nivolumab and ipilimumab in sequence. The rearrangement uses TRBV5-1 and TRBJ2-3; 10 nucleotides align to TRBD2. This CDR3 is CASSGALDGTSADTQYF. The CDR3 DNA follows: TGCGCCAGCAGCGGTGCTCTTGATGGGACTAGCGCAGATACGCAGTATTTT.